Below are 21 T cell receptor beta chains sequenced from a single sample in a study of T cells in Graves' hyperthyroidism and ophthalmopathy. There were TCR beta CDR3 regions amplified from RNA transcripts. The TCR CDR3 first-round RT-PCR relied on the HTBI primer set. TCRdb independently ran MiXCR on the multiplex PCR reads; one entry per CDR3 protein. The sample has 550,000 to 700,000 distinct CDR3 sequences, around 42% seen once. The sample taken for sequencing was peripheral blood or thyroid tissue (not recorded which). Every receptor here comes from an adult woman with Graves' disease, either hyperthyroidism or ophthalmopathy (not recorded which).

This chain joins TRBV5-1 and TRBJ1-1; D may be TRBD1 (6 bases). V lost 4 bases to trimming and J lost 6 bases, with 13 bases between them. Per the germline V gene, CDR1 is SGHRS and CDR2 is YFSETQ. This CDR3 has 13 amino acids. The CDR3: CASSPIGGAEAFF. The CDR3 DNA reads TGCGCCAGCAGCCCGATAGGGGGAGCTGAAGCTTTCTTT.

The chain couples TRBV11-2 to TRBJ1-4, with TRBD1 matching over 8 bases. This CDR3 contains 14 residues. Germline V gives CDR1 SGHAT, CDR2 FQNNGV. Germline trimming cut 5 bases from V and 8 bases from J; bases unmatched to any gene: 7. CDR3 loop: CASSLWTGWEKLFF. CDR3 sequence (DNA): TGTGCCAGCAGCCTTTGGACAGGGTGGGAAAAACTGTTTTTT.

This clonotype was seen many times. The chain is built from TRBV6-6 and TRBJ1-1; D gene unclear. Germline loops: CDR1 MNHNY, CDR2 SVGAGI (reference sequence). This CDR3 spans 13 amino acids. V was pared by 4 bases and J by 10 bases, with 16 bases between. The CDR3 DNA follows: TGTGCCAGCAGTTTTCGGACTCTCCTGGGAGCTTTCTTT. Protein: CASSFRTLLGAFF.

This clonotype has a single count. This chain joins TRBV7-9 and TRBJ2-2; tentatively, D is TRBD2 (5 bases). The V and J ends lost 1 base and 14 bases respectively, with 23 bases between them. The CDR3 loop spans 16 amino acids. Germline CDR1 reads SEHNR; CDR2 reads FQNEAQ (reference sequence). DNA of the CDR3: TGTGCCAGCAGCTTAGAGGCGGGCACTGAAGCTGAGGACCTGTTTTTT. It encodes CASSLEAGTEAEDLFF.

This clonotype turned up a few times. The J gene is TRBJ1-1, the V gene TRBV18, with D unresolved. V lost 5 bases to trimming and J lost 5 bases, with 18 bases between them. In germline, CDR1 is KGHSH, CDR2 LQKENI. This CDR3 has 15 amino acids. The CDR3 loop reads CASSAERVGGTEAFF. CDR3 sequence (DNA): TGTGCCAGCTCAGCCGAACGAGTCGGTGGAACTGAAGCTTTCTTT.

This clonotype was detected only a few times. V usage is TRBV29-1 and J usage is TRBJ2-2; possible D gene TRBD2, 6 bases. CDR3 size: 11 residues. The V gene's germline CDR1 is SQVTM and CDR2 ANQGSEA. The germline V and J ends were trimmed by 7 bases and 10 bases, with 13 bases remaining between them. CDR3 nucleotides: TGCAGCGGGGAGGTCGGCGAGGAGCTGTTTTTT. It specifies CSGEVGEELFF.

This clonotype has at least ten counts. The chain has TRBV4-1 and TRBJ1-1, with a possible D match to TRBD1 (6 bases). Germline CDR1 is MGHRA and CDR2 is YSYEKL. V lost 1 base and J 9 bases, leaving 18 bases between the germline ends. CDR3 size: 15 residues. The CDR3 DNA sequence: TGCGCCAGCAGCCAAGTGGTAGGGGGAGCAAGACAAGCTTTCTTT. Its protein product is CASSQVVGGARQAFF.

For the CDR3, the DNA is TGTGCCAGCAGTTTTACAGGGGGCAGCGGAAAACTGTTTTTT. Its translation: CASSFTGGSGKLFF. The chain is built from TRBV28 and TRBJ1-4, with TRBD1 matching over 9 bases. The CDR3 covers 14 residues. With 3 bases clipped from V and 10 bases from J, the junction kept 6 bases outside the gene matches. Germline V lookup: CDR1 MDHEN, CDR2 SYDVKM.

This chain uses TRBV7-9 with TRBJ1-2, with 10 bases matching TRBD1. V lost 4 bases, J lost 7 bases, and 6 bases stayed unmatched. The CDR3 loop spans 14 amino acids. CDR1 is SEHNR, CDR2 FQNEAQ, per germline (reference sequence). CDR3 coding DNA: TGTGCCAGCAGCTCTCCGGGACAGGGGTTTGGCTACACCTTC. As protein: CASSSPGQGFGYTF. Looking up the rest from reference TRBV7-9 and TRBJ1-2 gives the full variable domain: DTGVSQNPRHKITKRGQNVTFRCDPISEHNRLYWYRQTLGQGPEFLTYFQNEAQLEKSRLLSDRFSAERPKGSFSTLEIQRTEQGDSAMYLCASSSPGQGFGYTFGSGTRLTVV.

V usage is TRBV18 and J usage is TRBJ1-4, with TRBD1 matching over 8 bases. V lost 5 bases to trimming and J lost 5 bases; unmatched junction nucleotides: 10. Germline CDR1 KGHSH, CDR2 LQKENI. CDR3 length: 16 amino acids. The CDR3 DNA reads TGTGCCAGCTCAGCTACAGGACAGGGATGGAATGAAAAACTGTTTTTT. It is translated as CASSATGQGWNEKLFF.

The CDR3 sequence: CNTGTSGGETQYF. CDR3 nucleotides: TGCAACACTGGGACTAGCGGAGGAGAGACCCAGTACTTC. This rearrangement joins TRBV29-1 to TRBJ2-5; 11 positions match TRBD2. Germline CDR1 SQVTM, CDR2 ANQGSEA. This CDR3 spans 13 amino acids.

The CDR3 DNA reads as TGTGCCAGCAGCCCCGGGACGGCACCTAATGAAAAACTGTTTTTT. Protein product: CASSPGTAPNEKLFF. V gene TRBV2 combines with J gene TRBJ1-4, with TRBD1 as a possible D gene (5 bases). Trimming removed 6 bases at V and 3 bases at J, with 14 bases between. There are 15 residues in the CDR3. Germline V gives CDR1 SNHLY, CDR2 FYNNEI.

This clonotype was seen more than once but under ten times. The chain is built from TRBV19 and TRBJ1-5; D is unresolved. Germline V gene data show CDR1 as LNHDA and CDR2 as SQIVND (reference sequence). The ends were cut back, 5 bases at V and 1 base at J, with 12 bases in the middle. This CDR3 region has 15 residues. CDR3 amino acids: CASSAQALSNQPQHF. In DNA, the CDR3 is TGTGCCAGTAGTGCCCAGGCCCTGAGCAATCAGCCCCAGCATTTT.

This clonotype was observed a handful of times. A single base separates this from a much larger clone, so it may be a read error. This rearrangement joins TRBV19 to TRBJ2-2; TRBD2 might be the D (6 bases). CDR1 and CDR2 from the germline V gene are LNHDA and SQIVND (reference sequence). V lost 6 bases, J lost 9 bases, and 14 bases lay in between. The CDR3 covers 13 residues. This CDR3 reads CASSTSGVWELFF. The CDR3 DNA is TGTGCCAGTAGCACATCGGGGGTATGGGAGCTGTTTTTT.

As to this clonotype: Relative to the germline gene, one junction end is altered; a read error may explain this. The chain recombines TRBV12-3 or TRBV12-4 with TRBJ1-3, with D hard to call. This CDR3 contains 14 residues. This CDR3 is CASSLVASGDTIYF. As DNA, the CDR3 is TGTGCCAGCAGTTTAGTCGCTTCTGGAGACACCATATATTTT.

This clonotype appeared many times. V gene TRBV2 combines with J gene TRBJ1-1; 7 bases fit TRBD1. V shed 6 bases and J 5 bases; nucleotides not matched to a gene: 15. The length of the CDR3 is 16 residues. Germline V gene sequence: CDR1 SNHLY, CDR2 FYNNEI. The CDR3 spells CASRGRQGVLGTEAFF. The CDR3 region has the DNA TGTGCCAGCAGAGGAAGACAGGGCGTTTTGGGGACTGAAGCTTTCTTT.

This chain links TRBV6-6 with TRBJ2-5; perhaps TRBD1 as D (6 bases). V was trimmed by 6 bases and J by 5 bases, leaving 19 bases between them. Germline V CDR1 and CDR2: MNHNY, SVGAGI (reference sequence). This CDR3 has 15 amino acids. CDR3 in DNA: TGTGCCAGCAGCACAAAAGGGGGTAGGATGGAGACCCAGTACTTC. Its protein is CASSTKGGRMETQYF.

The rearrangement uses TRBV7-8 and TRBJ1-6; 9 bases are a match to TRBD1. Trimming took 4 bases from V and 11 from J; bases not matched to a gene: 3. The CDR3 runs 13 residues. Per the germline V gene, CDR1 is SGHVS and CDR2 is FQNEAQ. For the CDR3, the DNA is TGTGCCAGCAGCTCGGACAGGGGCCCACCCCTCCACTTT. As protein: CASSSDRGPPLHF. Full variable domain (rest looked up from reference TRBV7-8 and TRBJ1-6): GAGVSQSPRYKVAKRGQDVALRCDPISGHVSLFWYQQALGQGPEFLTYFQNEAQLDKSGLPSDRFFAERPEGSVSTLKIQRTQQEDSAVYLCASSSDRGPPLHFGNGTRLTVT.

This clonotype was detected a few times. An end of the junction does not agree with germline; a read error may underlie this. The CDR3 nucleotides read TGTGCCAGCAGTTACGGGGGCCGGAATAACTCACCCCTCCACTTT. The encoded protein is CASSYGGRNNSPLHF. J is TRBJ1-6 and V is TRBV6-5; tentatively, D is TRBD1 (6 bases). The CDR3 runs 15 residues. Germline CDR1 reads MNHEY; CDR2 reads SVGAGI.

This clonotype was seen a handful of times. In nucleotides, the CDR3 is TGCAGTGCTGCATCCGGACAGCATTTT. Amino acid sequence: CSAASGQHF. This rearrangement joins TRBV20-1 to TRBJ1-5; the D is unclear. The length of the CDR3 is 9 residues. Per germline, CDR1 DFQATT and CDR2 SNEGSKA (reference sequence). Trimming cost V 5 bases and J 13 bases, with 9 bases left between them.

Many counts were recorded for this clonotype. V is TRBV19 and J is TRBJ2-7; maybe TRBD1 (6 bases). Trimming shortened V by 11 bases and J by 5 bases, and 13 bases separated the two germline ends. The germline gives CDR1 LNHDA, CDR2 SQIVND (reference sequence). The CDR3 contains 11 residues. For the CDR3, the DNA is TGTGCCTCGGGACACGGACACGAGCAGTACTTC. Translated, it gives CASGHGHEQYF.